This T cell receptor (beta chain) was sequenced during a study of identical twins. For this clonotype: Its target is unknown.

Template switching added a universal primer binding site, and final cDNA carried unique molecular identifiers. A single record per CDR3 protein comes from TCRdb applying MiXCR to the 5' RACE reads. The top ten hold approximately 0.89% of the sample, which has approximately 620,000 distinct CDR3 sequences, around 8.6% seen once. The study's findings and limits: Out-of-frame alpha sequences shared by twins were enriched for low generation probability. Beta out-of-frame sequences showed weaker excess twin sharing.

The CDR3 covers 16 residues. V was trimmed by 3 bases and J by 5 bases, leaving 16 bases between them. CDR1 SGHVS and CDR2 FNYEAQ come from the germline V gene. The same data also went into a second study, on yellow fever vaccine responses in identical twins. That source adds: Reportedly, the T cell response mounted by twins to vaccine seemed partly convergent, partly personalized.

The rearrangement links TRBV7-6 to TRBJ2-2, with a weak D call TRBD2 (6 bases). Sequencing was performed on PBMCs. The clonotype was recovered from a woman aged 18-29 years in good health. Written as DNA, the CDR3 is TGTGCCAGCAGCTTTATCCCGGGGGATAAGACCGGGGAGCTGTTTTTT. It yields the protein CASSFIPGDKTGELFF.